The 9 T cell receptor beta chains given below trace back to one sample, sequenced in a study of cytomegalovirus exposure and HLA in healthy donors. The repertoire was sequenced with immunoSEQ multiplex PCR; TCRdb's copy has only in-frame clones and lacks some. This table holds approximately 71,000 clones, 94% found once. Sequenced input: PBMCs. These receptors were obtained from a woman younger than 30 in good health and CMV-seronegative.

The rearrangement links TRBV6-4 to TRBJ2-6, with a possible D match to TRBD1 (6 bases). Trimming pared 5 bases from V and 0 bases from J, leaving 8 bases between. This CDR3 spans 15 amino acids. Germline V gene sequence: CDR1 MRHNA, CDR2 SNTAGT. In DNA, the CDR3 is TGTGCCAGCAGTAAGGACAGCTCTGGGGCCAACGTCCTGACTTTC. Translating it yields CASSKDSSGANVLTF.

The CDR3 DNA reads TGCAGCGTCCCCTCTTCGGGCGGGAGAACAGATACGCAGTATTTT. Its protein product is CSVPSSGGRTDTQYF. V is TRBV29-1 and J is TRBJ2-3; 7 bases map to TRBD2. CDR1 is SQVTM and CDR2 is ANQGSEA in the germline V gene. V trimming: 6 bases; J trimming: 3 bases; junction bases outside the gene matches: 12. This CDR3 spans 15 amino acids.

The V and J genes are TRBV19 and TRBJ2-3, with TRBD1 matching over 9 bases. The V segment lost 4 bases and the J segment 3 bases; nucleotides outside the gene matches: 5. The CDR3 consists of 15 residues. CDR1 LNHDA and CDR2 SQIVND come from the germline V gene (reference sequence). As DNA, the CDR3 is TGTGCCAGTAGTAACTACAGGGGGCGGACAGATACGCAGTATTTT. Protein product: CASSNYRGRTDTQYF.

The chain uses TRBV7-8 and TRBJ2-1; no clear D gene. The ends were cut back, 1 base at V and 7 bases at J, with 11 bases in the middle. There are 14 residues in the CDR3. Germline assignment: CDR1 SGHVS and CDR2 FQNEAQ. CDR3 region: CASSLVVSGNEQFF. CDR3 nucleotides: TGTGCCAGCAGCTTAGTAGTATCGGGTAATGAGCAGTTCTTC.

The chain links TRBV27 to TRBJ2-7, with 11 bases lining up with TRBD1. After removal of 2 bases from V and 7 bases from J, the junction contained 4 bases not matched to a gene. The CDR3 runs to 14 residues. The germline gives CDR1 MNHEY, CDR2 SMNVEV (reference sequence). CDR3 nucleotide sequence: TGTGCCAGCAGTTTAGGACAGGGGGCGGGTGAGCAGTACTTC. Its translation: CASSLGQGAGEQYF.

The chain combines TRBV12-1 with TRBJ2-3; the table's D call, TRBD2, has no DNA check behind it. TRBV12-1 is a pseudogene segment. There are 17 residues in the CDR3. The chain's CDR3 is CASSSPHASGRTDTQYF. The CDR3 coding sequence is TGTGCCAGCAGCTCCCCTCATGCTAGCGGGCGCACAGATACGCAGTATTTT.

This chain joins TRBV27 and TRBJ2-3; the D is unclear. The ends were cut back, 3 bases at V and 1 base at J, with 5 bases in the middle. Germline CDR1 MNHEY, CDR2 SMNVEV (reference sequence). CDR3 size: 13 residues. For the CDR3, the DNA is TGTGCCAGCAGTTTTCCGGGCACAGATACGCAGTATTTT. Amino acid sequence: CASSFPGTDTQYF.

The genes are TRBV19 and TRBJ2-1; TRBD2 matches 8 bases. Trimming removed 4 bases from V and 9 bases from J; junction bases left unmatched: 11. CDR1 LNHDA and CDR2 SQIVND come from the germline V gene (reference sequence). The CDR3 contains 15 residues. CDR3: CASSTLSGGQSEQFF. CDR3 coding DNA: TGTGCCAGTAGTACTCTGTCGGGGGGGCAGTCTGAGCAGTTCTTC.

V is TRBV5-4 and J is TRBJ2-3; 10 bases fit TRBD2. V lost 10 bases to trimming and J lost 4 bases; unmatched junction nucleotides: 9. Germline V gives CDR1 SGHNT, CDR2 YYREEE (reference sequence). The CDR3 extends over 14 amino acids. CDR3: CAGSSGSLADTQYF. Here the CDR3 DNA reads TGTGCCGGCTCTAGCGGGAGTTTAGCAGATACGCAGTATTTT.